Shown below are 4 T cell receptor beta chains from a single sample sequenced in a study of blood T cell repertoires in COVID-19. The table came from immunoSEQ multiplex PCR; TCRdb's copy has only in-frame clones and leaves some out. The sample consists of approximately 400,000 clones, 89% of them appearing once. The source material was peripheral blood. The receptors shown here come from a man aged 40-49 years with acute or convalescent COVID-19.

This rearrangement joins TRBV5-1 to TRBJ2-3; 8 bases map to TRBD2. This CDR3 is 15 amino acids long. Germline assignment: CDR1 SGHRS and CDR2 YFSETQ. V dropped 5 bases and J dropped 4; count of bases not matched to a gene: 9. CDR3 loop: CASSREGLGADTQYF. CDR3 DNA sequence: TGCGCCAGCAGTCGGGAGGGCCTGGGGGCAGATACGCAGTATTTT.

Here the CDR3 reads CASSYGIAGGFGGGETQYF. DNA of the CDR3: TGTGCCAGCAGTTACGGGATAGCGGGGGGCTTCGGAGGGGGCGAGACCCAGTACTTC. The rearrangement uses TRBV6-2 or TRBV6-3 and TRBJ2-5; TRBD2 matches at 10 bases. The germline V gene encodes CDR1 MNHEY and CDR2 SVGEGT. The CDR3 has 19 residues. The junction had 17 bases not matched to a gene; V was cut back by 2 bases and J by 5 bases.

This chain connects TRBV19 to TRBJ2-6; tentatively, D is TRBD1 (6 bases). The CDR3 contains 16 residues. Trimming cost V 7 bases and J 4 bases, with 17 bases left between them. Germline CDR1 is LNHDA and CDR2 is SQIVND (reference sequence). CDR3 loop: CASTDRLTAGANVLTF. For the CDR3, the DNA is TGTGCCAGTACCGACAGGCTAACGGCCGGGGCCAACGTCCTGACTTTC.

The V and J genes are TRBV6-6 and TRBJ1-1; weak D call: TRBD1 (5 bases). Germline V CDR1 and CDR2: MNHNY, SVGAGI (reference sequence). This CDR3 contains 14 residues. Trimming shortened V by 2 bases and J by 5 bases, and 12 bases separated the two germline ends. The CDR3 coding sequence is TGTGCCAGCAGTTACAACTATGGGGGGACTGAAGCTTTCTTT. The encoded protein is CASSYNYGGTEAFF.